The present T cell receptor (beta chain) was sequenced within a study of cytomegalovirus exposure and HLA in healthy donors. This clone showed up just a few times. The V and J ends lost 5 bases and 1 base, in that order; junction bases with no gene match: 10. This CDR3 is built from 16 residues. From germline, CDR1 is ENHRY and CDR2 SYGVKD. The PCR made use of 60 Vbeta and 13 Jbeta primers. Profiled with immunoSEQ multiplex PCR; TCRdb holds only in-frame clones, not every one. The data contain more than 95,000 clones, around a tenth of them seen just once; the ten biggest clones take up less than 4%. The clonotype was recovered from a man aged 25-45 years in good health and CMV-seronegative. The genes are TRBV10-3 and TRBJ2-7; 8 bases agree with TRBD1. Sequencing was done on a sample of PBMCs. The CDR3 here is CAISTPTGASSYEQYF. CDR3 sequence (DNA): TGTGCCATCAGTACACCGACAGGGGCCTCTTCCTACGAGCAGTACTTC.